This is a list of T cell receptor beta chains from one sample in a study of vaccination effects on CD4 cells after COVID-19. Clones were sequenced by immunoSEQ multiplex PCR, and TCRdb holds only the in-frame ones, with some missing. The sample has 52,000 or so clones; around 70% are singletons. What these receptors recognize is not known. The sequenced sample was CD4+ T cells from PBMCs cultured with SARS-CoV-2 spike peptides, obtained before COVID-19 vaccination. These receptors all stem from a human donor who received a COVID-19 vaccine. Each CDR3 is given with its conserved first and last residue. The order of the fields is V gene, clone size, J gene, D gene, CDR3 DNA, CDR3 protein. The D gene is left open where the match is weak. Expanded clones are given a class, and other clones once, few, many or no size at all.

TRBV6-5	NA	TRBJ1-2	NA	TGTGCCAGCAGCGAGGGGGGCGCTAACTATGGCTACACCTTC	CASSEGGANYGYTF
TRBV20-1	NA	TRBJ2-1	NA	TGCAGTGCTAGTTCGATGAGATACAATGAGCAGTTCTTC	CSASSMRYNEQFF
TRBV5-1	NA	TRBJ2-7	NA	TGCGCCAGCAGCTGGGGCTGGGGTGGCGAGCAGTACTTC	CASSWGWGGEQYF
TRBV27	few	TRBJ1-6	TRBD1	TGTGCCAGCAGTCCCGACAGGGGGTATAATTCACCCCTCCACTTT	CASSPDRGYNSPLHF
TRBV9	many	TRBJ1-5	NA	TGTGCCAGCAGCGTAGGGACGATAGGCAATCAGCCCCAGCATTTT	CASSVGTIGNQPQHF
TRBV5-8	few	TRBJ1-2	NA	TGTGCCAGCAGCTTGGAGGAGGGGTCCTATGGCTACACCTTC	CASSLEEGSYGYTF
TRBV9	NA	TRBJ2-1	TRBD2	TGTGCCAGCAGCAGAGCGGGAGATGAATACGATGAGCAGTTCTTC	CASSRAGDEYDEQFF
TRBV30	once	TRBJ1-1	NA	TGTGCCTGGAGGGCAGGCTTTATGAACACTGAAGCTTTCTTT	CAWRAGFMNTEAFF
TRBV7-2	NA	TRBJ2-7	NA	TGTGCCAGCAGCCCGACGGGACGGCGAGCCGGGGAGCAGTACTTC	CASSPTGRRAGEQYF
TRBV18	NA	TRBJ2-5	NA	TGTGCCAGCTCACTGGGGGGCCAAGAGACCCAGTACTTC	CASSLGGQETQYF
TRBV2	once	TRBJ2-1	TRBD1	TGTGCCAGCAGAACCGGGACAGGGAGCAACAATGAGCAGTTCTTC	CASRTGTGSNNEQFF
TRBV5-4	few	TRBJ1-1	NA	TGTGCCAGCAGCCGTCCCGGGACATTCACGAACACTGAAGCTTTCTTT	CASSRPGTFTNTEAFF
TRBV29-1	NA	TRBJ1-1	NA	TGCAGCGTTGTTGAGGGGAACACTGAAGCTTTCTTT	CSVVEGNTEAFF
TRBV19	NA	TRBJ2-1	TRBD2	TGTGCCAGTAACAAAGCGGGAGGGTACAATGAGCAGTTCTTC	CASNKAGGYNEQFF
TRBV5-6	NA	TRBJ2-7	NA	TGTGCCAGCAGCTTGGAGCGGAATGCCGCGTTTTACTTC	CASSLERNAAFYF
TRBV12-3/TRBV12-4	NA	TRBJ2-5	NA	TGTGCCAGCAGGGACCTCGGAGAGACCCAGTACTTC	CASRDLGETQYF
TRBV28	NA	TRBJ1-2	NA	TGTGCCACCTTGAGACAGAGCAACTATGGCTACACCTTC	CATLRQSNYGYTF
TRBV27	NA	TRBJ1-1	NA	TGTGCCAGCAGTTCCCAGTTGACGGTGGCTTTCTTT	CASSSQLTVAFF
TRBV7-9	NA	TRBJ2-2	TRBD1	TGTGCCAGCAGCCTTTGGACAGGGAACACCGGGGAGCTGTTTTTT	CASSLWTGNTGELFF
TRBV6-5	few	TRBJ1-1	NA	TGTGCCAGCAGCACCTACGGGACGGGGAACACTGAAGCTTTCTTT	CASSTYGTGNTEAFF
TRBV3-1/TRBV3-2	NA	TRBJ2-6	NA	TGTGCCAGCGCCAGGAGCTCTGGGGCCAACGTCCTGACTTTC	CASARSSGANVLTF
TRBV7-9	NA	TRBJ1-2	TRBD1	TGTGCCAGCACCCAGGCAGGGGGCGGAGATGGCTACACCTTC	CASTQAGGGDGYTF
TRBV3-1/TRBV3-2	NA	TRBJ1-3	NA	TGTGCCAGCAGCCAAGTCATGGGGGGCATTGGAAACACCATATATTTT	CASSQVMGGIGNTIYF
TRBV2	few	TRBJ2-5	NA	TGTGCCACCCGGGAGGAGACCCAGTACTTC	CATREETQYF
TRBV4-3	few	TRBJ2-7	NA	TGCGCCAGCAGCCAAGAGAAGAGCTACGAGCAGTACTTC	CASSQEKSYEQYF
TRBV7-8	NA	TRBJ2-7	NA	TGTGCCAGCAGCTTAGGTCGGCGCAGGAACGAGCAGTACTTC	CASSLGRRRNEQYF
TRBV28	NA	TRBJ1-2	NA	TGTGCCAGCAGTTTATCCCTTCTCTATGGCTACACCTTC	CASSLSLLYGYTF
TRBV5-1	once	TRBJ1-1	NA	TGCGCCAGCAGCTTGGCCGTCGGCAGGCCCATGAACACTGAAGCTTTCTTT	CASSLAVGRPMNTEAFF
TRBV29-1	once	TRBJ1-1	TRBD1	TGCAGCGTTGAATGGGGGACAGGGGACGCTGAAGCTTTCTTT	CSVEWGTGDAEAFF
TRBV5-1	few	TRBJ2-1	NA	TGCGCCAGCAGCTTGAGTGGTGACGGGTACAATGAGCAGTTCTTC	CASSLSGDGYNEQFF
TRBV25-1	NA	TRBJ1-2	NA	TGTGCCAGCAGTGAATCCGGGACACTTTCTAACTATGGCTACACCTTC	CASSESGTLSNYGYTF
TRBV25-1	NA	TRBJ1-5	NA	TGTGCCAGCAGTGAAATGGATAGCAATCAGCCCCAGCATTTT	CASSEMDSNQPQHF
TRBV7-8	NA	TRBJ1-2	TRBD1	TGTGCCAGCAGCTCAAAACGACAGGGATATGGCTACACCTTC	CASSSKRQGYGYTF
TRBV6-2/TRBV6-3	NA	TRBJ2-7	NA	TGTGCCAGCAGTTACGAGGGGTACGAGCAGTACTTC	CASSYEGYEQYF
TRBV6-1	NA	TRBJ1-6	NA	TGTGCCAGCAGTGAAGCTGACTACTCCTATAATTCACCCCTCCACTTT	CASSEADYSYNSPLHF
TRBV7-8	once	TRBJ2-1	NA	TGTGCCAGCATCCAGACCGTCAGCTCCTACAATGAGCAGTTCTTC	CASIQTVSSYNEQFF
TRBV4-1	few	TRBJ1-4	NA	TGCGCCAGCAGCCAAGGGGTGGCAGGACTTAATGAAAAACTGTTTTTT	CASSQGVAGLNEKLFF
TRBV10-3	few	TRBJ2-2	NA	TGTGCCATCACAAATGCAGGGGCCGGGGAGCTGTTTTTT	CAITNAGAGELFF
TRBV5-6	NA	TRBJ1-2	NA	TGTGCCAGCAGCTTGGACCGCACGGGTGGCTACACCTTC	CASSLDRTGGYTF
TRBV12-1	few	TRBJ1-5	NA	NA	CASSFGAGTKGNQPQHF
TRBV7-9	NA	TRBJ2-2	TRBD1	TGTGCCAGCAGTTCACCGGACAGGGGATTTGTCGAGCTGTTTTTT	CASSSPDRGFVELFF
TRBV5-1	NA	TRBJ1-6	TRBD1	TGCGCCAGCAGCGTTTTTTACAGGACAGGGGATCTTAATTCACCCCTCCACTTT	CASSVFYRTGDLNSPLHF
TRBV2	once	TRBJ2-7	TRBD2	TGTGCCAGCAGAGGGACTAGAGCCTACGAGCAGTACTTC	CASRGTRAYEQYF
TRBV3-1/TRBV3-2	NA	TRBJ1-2	NA	TGTGCCAGCAGCCGCGTGGAAGCGGGCTATGGCTACACCTTC	CASSRVEAGYGYTF
TRBV2	NA	TRBJ1-1	NA	TGTGCCAGCAGCCCGAAAAGGGTACTCACTGAAGCTTTCTTT	CASSPKRVLTEAFF
TRBV6-5	NA	TRBJ2-2	NA	TGTGCCAGCTTCAGGGGTTCTAACGGGGAGCTGTTTTTT	CASFRGSNGELFF
TRBV6-1	NA	TRBJ1-2	TRBD1	TGTGCCAGCAGTGAAAGGGACAGGGGACCTTATGGCTACACCTTC	CASSERDRGPYGYTF
TRBV13	NA	TRBJ2-7	NA	TGTGCCAGCAGCTCCCTTTACCTGGGGCCCCTCTACGAGCAGTACTTC	CASSSLYLGPLYEQYF
TRBV30	NA	TRBJ2-4	NA	TGTGCCTGGCAGGGGCCCAAAAACATTCAGTACTTC	CAWQGPKNIQYF
TRBV25-1	once	TRBJ2-7	NA	TGTGCCAGCAGAAACAGGGAGGGGCCCGAGCAGTACTTC	CASRNREGPEQYF
TRBV6-5	once	TRBJ2-3	NA	TGTGCCAGCACGCGGGGCCACACAGATACGCAGTATTTT	CASTRGHTDTQYF
TRBV14	NA	TRBJ2-3	NA	TGTGCCAGCAGCCAAATGGGGAAGACGCAGTATTTT	CASSQMGKTQYF
TRBV30	NA	TRBJ2-3	NA	TGTGCCTGGAGTGTATTCGCAGATACGCAGTATTTT	CAWSVFADTQYF
TRBV12-3/TRBV12-4	once	TRBJ2-5	NA	TGTGCCAGCAGTTTGGACTACCAAGAGACCCAGTACTTC	CASSLDYQETQYF
TRBV5-6	NA	TRBJ1-1	NA	TGTGCCAGCAGCCCCGTTGCGGGAGGAGAGGGAGCTTTCTTT	CASSPVAGGEGAFF
TRBV6-5	NA	TRBJ2-7	TRBD2	TGTGCCAGCAGACGGGGGGGTATCTACGAGCAGTACTTC	CASRRGGIYEQYF
TRBV19	NA	TRBJ2-3	NA	TGTGCCAGCGGTGGTGTGCGCACAGATACGCAGTATTTT	CASGGVRTDTQYF